This TCR beta chain stems from a study of metastatic and nonmetastatic thyroid tumors. Overall study context: Malignant and benign thyroid patients had repertoires compared in peripheral blood and tumor or nodule tissue.

Points from the study as a whole: Benign nodules reportedly had significantly lower TCR beta diversity than malignant thyroid tumors in blood and tumor.

The CDR3 covers 16 residues. Germline V gives CDR1 KGHDR, CDR2 SFDVKD. The junction had 5 bases not matched to a gene; V was cut back by 0 bases and J by 4 bases. None of the patients had undergone any treatment ahead of thyroid surgery. Original analysis: A papillary thyroid cancer distant-metastasis classifier was built from CDR3 differences across clinicopathological groups. TCRdb re-analyzed the PCR reads through MiXCR. The V and J calls reflect TCRdb's pipeline rather than the authors' work. The top ten clones hold less than 40% of a sample with around 19,000 clones, around 16% of them seen once. This clone was recorded many times. As yet, its antigen is unknown.

The TCR sequence derives from a female donor with papillary thyroid cancer or a benign thyroid nodule (not recorded which). Some clones in this sample may be carry-over from other donors' samples. The sample consisted of blood. The V and J genes are TRBV24-1 and TRBJ2-3; the match to TRBD1 covers 8 bases. The CDR3 region has the DNA TGTGCCACCAGTGATTTGGGACAGGGAGTATCAGATACGCAGTATTTT. It codes for CATSDLGQGVSDTQYF.